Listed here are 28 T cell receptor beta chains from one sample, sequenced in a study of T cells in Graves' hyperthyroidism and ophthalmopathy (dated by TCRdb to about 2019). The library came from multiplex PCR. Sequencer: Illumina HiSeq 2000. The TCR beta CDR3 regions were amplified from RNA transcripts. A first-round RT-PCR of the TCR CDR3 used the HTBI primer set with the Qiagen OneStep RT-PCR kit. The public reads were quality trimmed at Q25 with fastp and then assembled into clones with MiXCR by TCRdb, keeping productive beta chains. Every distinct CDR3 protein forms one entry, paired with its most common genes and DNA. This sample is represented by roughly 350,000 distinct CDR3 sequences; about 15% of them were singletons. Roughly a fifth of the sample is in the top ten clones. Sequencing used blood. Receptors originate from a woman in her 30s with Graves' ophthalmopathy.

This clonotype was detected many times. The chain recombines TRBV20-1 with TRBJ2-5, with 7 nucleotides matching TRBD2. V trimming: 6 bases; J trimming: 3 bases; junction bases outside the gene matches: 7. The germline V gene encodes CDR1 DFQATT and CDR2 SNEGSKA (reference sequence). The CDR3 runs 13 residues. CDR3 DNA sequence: TGCAGTGCCTCAAGCGGGGTGAAAGAGACCCAGTACTTC. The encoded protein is CSASSGVKETQYF.

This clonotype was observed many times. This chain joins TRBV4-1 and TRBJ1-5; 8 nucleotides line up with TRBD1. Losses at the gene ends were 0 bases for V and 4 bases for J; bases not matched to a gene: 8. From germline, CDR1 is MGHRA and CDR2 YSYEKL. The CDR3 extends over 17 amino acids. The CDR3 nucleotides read TGCGCCAGCAGCCAAGATAGTTGGACAGGGCAAAATCAGCCCCAGCATTTT. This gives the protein CASSQDSWTGQNQPQHF.

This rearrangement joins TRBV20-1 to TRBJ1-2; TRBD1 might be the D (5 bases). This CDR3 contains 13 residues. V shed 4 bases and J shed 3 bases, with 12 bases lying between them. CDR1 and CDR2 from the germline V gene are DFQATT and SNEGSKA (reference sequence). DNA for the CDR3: TGCAGTGCTATGCCCTCGGGGGACTATGGCTACACCTTC. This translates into CSAMPSGDYGYTF.

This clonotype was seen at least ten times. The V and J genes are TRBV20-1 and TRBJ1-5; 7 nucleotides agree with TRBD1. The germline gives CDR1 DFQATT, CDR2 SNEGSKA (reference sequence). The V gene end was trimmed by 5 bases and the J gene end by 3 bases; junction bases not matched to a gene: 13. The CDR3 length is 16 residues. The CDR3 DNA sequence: TGCAGTGCTTGGACCGTTGTGGGACAGCTCAATCAGCCCCAGCATTTT. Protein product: CSAWTVVGQLNQPQHF.

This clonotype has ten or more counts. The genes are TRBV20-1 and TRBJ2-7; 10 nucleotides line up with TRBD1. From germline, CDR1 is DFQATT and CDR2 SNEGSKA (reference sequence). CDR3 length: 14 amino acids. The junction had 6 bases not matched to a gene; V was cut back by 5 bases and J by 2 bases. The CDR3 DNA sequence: TGCAGTGCTGGGGGCGGGACAGGGGCCTACGAGCAGTACTTC. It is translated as CSAGGGTGAYEQYF.

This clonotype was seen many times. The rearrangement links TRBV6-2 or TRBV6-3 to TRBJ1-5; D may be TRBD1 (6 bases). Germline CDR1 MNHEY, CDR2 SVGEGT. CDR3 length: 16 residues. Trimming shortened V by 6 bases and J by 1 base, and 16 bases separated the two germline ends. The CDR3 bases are TGTGCCAGCAGCCCCCGAGGGGGGGGGAGCAATCAGCCCCAGCATTTT. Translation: CASSPRGGGSNQPQHF.

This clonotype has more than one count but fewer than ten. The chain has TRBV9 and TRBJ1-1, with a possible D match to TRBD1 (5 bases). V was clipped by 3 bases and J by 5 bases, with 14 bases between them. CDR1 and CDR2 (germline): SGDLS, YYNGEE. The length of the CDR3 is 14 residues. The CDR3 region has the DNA TGTGCCAGCAGCGAGGACATAATCGGGACTGAAGCTTTCTTT. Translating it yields CASSEDIIGTEAFF.

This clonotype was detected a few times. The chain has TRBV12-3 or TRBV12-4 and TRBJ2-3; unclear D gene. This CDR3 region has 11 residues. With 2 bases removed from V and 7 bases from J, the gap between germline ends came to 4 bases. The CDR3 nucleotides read TGTGCCAGCAGTTTATCACATACGCAGTATTTT. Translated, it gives CASSLSHTQYF.

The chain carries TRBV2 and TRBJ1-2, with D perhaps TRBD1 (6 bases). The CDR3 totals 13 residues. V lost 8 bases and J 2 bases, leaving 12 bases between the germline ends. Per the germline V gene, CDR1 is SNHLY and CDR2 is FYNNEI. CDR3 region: CASDGTPNYGYTF. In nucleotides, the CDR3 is TGTGCCAGCGACGGGACACCGAACTATGGCTACACCTTC.

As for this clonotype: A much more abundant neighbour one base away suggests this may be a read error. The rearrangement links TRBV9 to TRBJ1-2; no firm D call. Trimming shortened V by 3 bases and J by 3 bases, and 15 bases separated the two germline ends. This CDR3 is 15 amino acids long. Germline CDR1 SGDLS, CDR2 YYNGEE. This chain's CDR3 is CASSEGGIADYGYTF. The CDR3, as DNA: TGTGCCAGCAGCGAAGGAGGGATAGCTGACTATGGCTACACCTTC.

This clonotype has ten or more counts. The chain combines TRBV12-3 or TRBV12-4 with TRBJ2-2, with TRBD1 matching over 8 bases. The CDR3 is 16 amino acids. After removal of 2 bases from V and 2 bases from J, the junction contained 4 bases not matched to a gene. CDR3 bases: TGTGCCAGCAGTTTATGGCAGGGGGCAAACACCGGGGAGCTGTTTTTT. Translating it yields CASSLWQGANTGELFF.

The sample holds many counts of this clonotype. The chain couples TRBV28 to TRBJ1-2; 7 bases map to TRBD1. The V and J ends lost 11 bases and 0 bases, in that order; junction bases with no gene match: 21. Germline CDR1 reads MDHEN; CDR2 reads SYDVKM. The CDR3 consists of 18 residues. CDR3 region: CAGGDEGGDTQANYGYTF. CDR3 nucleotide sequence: TGTGCCGGGGGTGACGAAGGGGGCGATACCCAGGCTAACTATGGCTACACCTTC.

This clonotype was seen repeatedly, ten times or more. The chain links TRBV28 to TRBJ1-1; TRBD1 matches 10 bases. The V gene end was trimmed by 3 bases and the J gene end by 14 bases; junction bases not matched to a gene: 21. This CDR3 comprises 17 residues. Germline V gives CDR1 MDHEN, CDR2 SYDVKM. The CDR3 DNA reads TGTGCCAGCAGTTTGGCCGGTTGGGACAGGGGAGACCCAAGATCCTTCTTT. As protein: CASSLAGWDRGDPRSFF.

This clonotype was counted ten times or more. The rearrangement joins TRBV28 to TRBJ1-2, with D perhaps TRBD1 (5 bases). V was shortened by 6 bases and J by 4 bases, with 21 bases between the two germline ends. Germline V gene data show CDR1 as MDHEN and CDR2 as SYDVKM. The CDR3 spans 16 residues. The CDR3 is CASSSSGGADIYGYTF. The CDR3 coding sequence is TGTGCCAGCAGCTCCTCGGGAGGGGCAGATATCTATGGCTACACCTTC.

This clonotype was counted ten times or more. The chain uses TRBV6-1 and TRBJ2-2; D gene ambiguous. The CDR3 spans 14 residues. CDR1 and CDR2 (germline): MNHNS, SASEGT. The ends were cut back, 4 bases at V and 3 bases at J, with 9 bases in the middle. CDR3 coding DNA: TGTGCCAGCAGTGTGGCAGCCCACACCGGGGAGCTGTTTTTT. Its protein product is CASSVAAHTGELFF.

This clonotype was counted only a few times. CDR3 in DNA: TGCAGCGTTGGCTCAAGCTCCTACGAGCAGTACTTC. Its translation is CSVGSSSYEQYF. V is TRBV29-1 and J is TRBJ2-7, with D uncertain. V was pared by 4 bases and J by 0 bases, with 7 bases between. Germline loops: CDR1 SQVTM, CDR2 ANQGSEA. The CDR3 covers 12 residues.

The CDR3 DNA reads as TGTGCCAGCAACTACGGTAGTGAGCAGTTCTTC. Protein product: CASNYGSEQFF. The rearrangement joins TRBV25-1 to TRBJ2-1; D not resolved. Trimming shortened V by 7 bases and J by 9 bases, and 10 bases separated the two germline ends. The CDR3 runs to 11 residues. CDR1 and CDR2 from the germline V gene are MGHDK and SYGVNS.

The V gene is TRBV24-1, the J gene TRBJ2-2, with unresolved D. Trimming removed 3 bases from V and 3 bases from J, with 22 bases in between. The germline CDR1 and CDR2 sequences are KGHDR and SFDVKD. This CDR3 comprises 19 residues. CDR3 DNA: TGTGCCACCAGTGATGGCCGGCTGTGGGCGAAGAAACACACCGGGGAGCTGTTTTTT. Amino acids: CATSDGRLWAKKHTGELFF.

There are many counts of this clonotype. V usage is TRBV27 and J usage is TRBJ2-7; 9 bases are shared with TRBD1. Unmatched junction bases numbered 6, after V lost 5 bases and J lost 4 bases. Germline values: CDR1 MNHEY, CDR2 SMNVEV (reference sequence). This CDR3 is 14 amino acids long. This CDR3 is CASSGGTGQYEQYF. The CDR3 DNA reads TGTGCCAGCAGTGGAGGGACAGGGCAATACGAGCAGTACTTC.

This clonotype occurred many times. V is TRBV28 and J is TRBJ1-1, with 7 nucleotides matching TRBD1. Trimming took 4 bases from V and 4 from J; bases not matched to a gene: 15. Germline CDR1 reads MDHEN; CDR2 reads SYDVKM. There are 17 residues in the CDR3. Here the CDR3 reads CASSSRRPSQGSTEAFF. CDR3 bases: TGTGCCAGCAGTTCGAGACGTCCGTCACAGGGGAGCACTGAAGCTTTCTTT.

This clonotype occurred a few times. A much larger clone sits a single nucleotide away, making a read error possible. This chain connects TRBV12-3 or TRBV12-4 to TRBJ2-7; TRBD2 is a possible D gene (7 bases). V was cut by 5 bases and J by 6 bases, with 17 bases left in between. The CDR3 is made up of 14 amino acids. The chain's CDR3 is CASSLFGGGLEQYF. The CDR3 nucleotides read TGTGCCAGCAGTCTTTTCGGCGGGGGCCTCGAGCAGTACTTC.

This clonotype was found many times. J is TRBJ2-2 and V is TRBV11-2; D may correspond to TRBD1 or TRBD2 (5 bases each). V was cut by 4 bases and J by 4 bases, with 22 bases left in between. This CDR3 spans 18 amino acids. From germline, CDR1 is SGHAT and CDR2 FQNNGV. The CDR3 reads CASSSRGVGFFPTGELFF. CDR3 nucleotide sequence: TGTGCCAGCAGCTCCAGAGGGGTCGGGTTCTTTCCCACCGGGGAGCTGTTTTTT.

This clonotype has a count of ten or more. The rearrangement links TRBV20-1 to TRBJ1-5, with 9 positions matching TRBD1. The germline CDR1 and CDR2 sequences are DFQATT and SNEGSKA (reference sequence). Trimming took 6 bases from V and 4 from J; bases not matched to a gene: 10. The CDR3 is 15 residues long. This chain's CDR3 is CSATGGQGLNQPQHF. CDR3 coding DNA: TGCAGTGCCACTGGGGGACAGGGTTTAAATCAGCCCCAGCATTTT.

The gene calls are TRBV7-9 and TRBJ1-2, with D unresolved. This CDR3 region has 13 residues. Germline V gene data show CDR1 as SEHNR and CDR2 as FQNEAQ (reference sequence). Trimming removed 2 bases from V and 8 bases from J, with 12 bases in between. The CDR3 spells CASSLPSPEGYTF. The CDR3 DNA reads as TGTGCCAGCAGCTTACCCTCCCCAGAAGGCTACACCTTC.

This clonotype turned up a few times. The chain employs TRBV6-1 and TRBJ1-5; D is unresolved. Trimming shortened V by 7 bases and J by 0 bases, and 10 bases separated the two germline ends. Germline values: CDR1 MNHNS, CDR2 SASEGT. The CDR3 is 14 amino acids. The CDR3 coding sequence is TGTGCCAGCACCCCCCTCCATAGCAATCAGCCCCAGCATTTT. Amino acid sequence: CASTPLHSNQPQHF.

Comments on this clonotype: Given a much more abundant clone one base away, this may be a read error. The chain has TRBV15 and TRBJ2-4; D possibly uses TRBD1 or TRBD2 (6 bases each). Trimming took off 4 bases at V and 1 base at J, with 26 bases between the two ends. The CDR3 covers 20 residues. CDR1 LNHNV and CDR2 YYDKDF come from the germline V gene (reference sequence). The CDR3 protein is CATSTGSQGRYSGAKNIQYF. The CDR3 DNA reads TGTGCCACCAGCACCGGATCGCAGGGGAGGTATTCCGGGGCCAAAAACATTCAGTACTTC. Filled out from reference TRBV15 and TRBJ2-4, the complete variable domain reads DAMVIQNPRYQVTQFGKPVTLSCSQTLNHNVMYWYQQKSSQAPKLLFHYYDKDFNNEADTPDNFQSRRPNTSFCFLDIRSPGLGDTAMYLCATSTGSQGRYSGAKNIQYFGAGTRLSVL.

This chain's CDR3 is CASSQHHEQYF. The CDR3 DNA follows: TGTGCCAGTAGTCAACACCACGAGCAGTACTTC. The chain carries TRBV19 and TRBJ2-7; D call uncertain. Trimming stripped 5 bases from V and 5 bases from J, with 7 bases between. The germline gives CDR1 LNHDA, CDR2 SQIVND (reference sequence). The CDR3 has 11 amino acids.

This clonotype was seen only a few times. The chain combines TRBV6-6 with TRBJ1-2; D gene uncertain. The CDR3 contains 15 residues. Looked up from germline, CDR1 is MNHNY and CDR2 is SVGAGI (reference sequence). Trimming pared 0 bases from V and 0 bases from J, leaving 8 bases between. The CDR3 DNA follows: TGTGCCAGCAGTTACTCACCGGTGTCTAACTATGGCTACACCTTC. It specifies CASSYSPVSNYGYTF.